A selection of T cell receptor beta chains follows, all from one sample in a study of T-cell memory formation after mild COVID-19. Each CDR3 protein is one row after TCRdb ran MiXCR on the 5' RACE reads. The sample holds some 350,000 distinct CDR3 sequences, around 13% seen once. The sequenced material came from PBMCs or a T cell subset sorted from them (not recorded which). These receptors were obtained from a man younger than 30 who had mild COVID-19 (a few samples of this study predate the infection). Cell type and time point are not known. CDR3s include the opening cysteine and the closing phenylalanine or tryptophan. D genes are given only for firm matches. Clone size is not always given. Where it is, it says once, few, many or a class for expanded clones.

d_call j_call clone_size v_call cdr3_nt cdr3_aa
- TRBJ2-1 - TRBV24-1 TGTGCCACCAGTGTTCGGGTGGGCACAGGGTACAATGAGCAGTTCTTC CATSVRVGTGYNEQFF
TRBD1 TRBJ1-1 - TRBV9 TGTGCCAGCAGCATAGGGGGCGCGGGTTCTGAAGCTTTCTTT CASSIGGAGSEAFF
TRBD1 TRBJ2-1 - TRBV20-1 TGCAGTGCTAGAATCCCCCCGGACAGGGGCAGAAATGAGCAGTTCTTC CSARIPPDRGRNEQFF
- TRBJ2-1 few TRBV7-8 TGTGCCAGCAGCTTAGTGATTATGGCCGGGAATGAGCAGTTCTTC CASSLVIMAGNEQFF
- TRBJ1-5 - TRBV28 TGTGCCAGCAGTTTTTTGAGCAATCAGCCCCAGCATTTT CASSFLSNQPQHF
- TRBJ2-7 - TRBV13 TGTGCCAGCAGCTTGGTCGGGAACGAGCAGTACTTC CASSLVGNEQYF
- TRBJ2-5 many TRBV5-4 TGTGCCAGCAGCTTAGGGGGGGGGGCCGTGGAGACCCAGTACTTC CASSLGGGAVETQYF
TRBD1 TRBJ1-5 - TRBV4-1 TGCGCCAGCAGCCGACAGGGCGATAGCAATCAGCCCCAGCATTTT CASSRQGDSNQPQHF
- TRBJ2-2 - TRBV7-3 TGTGCCAGCAGTCGGGACTCTTACACCGGGGAGCTGTTTTTT CASSRDSYTGELFF
- TRBJ1-6 - TRBV11-1 TGTGCCAGCAGCTTAGAAAGATCTTCACCCCTCCACTTT CASSLERSSPLHF
- TRBJ1-1 - TRBV7-2 TGTGCCAGCAGCTTAGTTTCGGGGACTTACACTGAAGCTTTCTTT CASSLVSGTYTEAFF
TRBD1 TRBJ2-3 - TRBV19 TGTGCCACCAGTATAGGTACAGGGGCTATCACAGATACGCAGTATTTT CATSIGTGAITDTQYF
TRBD2 TRBJ2-1 - TRBV30 TGTGCCTGGAGAGCTCCCGGGGGGTACAATGAGCAGTTCTTC CAWRAPGGYNEQFF
- TRBJ1-1 few TRBV4-1 TGCGCCAGCGGAGGCCCACCAGGCAACCGTGAAGCTTTCTTT CASGGPPGNREAFF
- TRBJ2-7 few TRBV6-6 TGTGCCAGCAGTTATATGAACTCCTACGAGCAGTACTTC CASSYMNSYEQYF
- TRBJ2-2 many TRBV11-2 TGTGCCAGCAGCCCGATTAACACCGGGGAGCTGTTTTTT CASSPINTGELFF
- TRBJ1-1 - TRBV11-2 TGTGCCAGCAGCTTAGGTGGTATCTTTGAAGCTTTCTTT CASSLGGIFEAFF
- TRBJ1-1 few TRBV18 TGTGCCAGCTCACCATTAGAGGGAATGAACACTGAAGCTTTCTTT CASSPLEGMNTEAFF
TRBD1 TRBJ2-1 - TRBV6-1 TGTGCCAGCACTGAAGCTCAGGGGGTCCGGTCCTACAATGAGCAGTTCTTC CASTEAQGVRSYNEQFF
TRBD1 TRBJ1-5 - TRBV4-2 TGTGCCAGCAGCCAGGAGGACAGGGCGGGTCAGCCCCAGCATTTT CASSQEDRAGQPQHF
- TRBJ2-1 few TRBV12-3/TRBV12-4 TGTGCCAGCAGTCCGACATTTGTACCGTACAATGAGCAGTTCTTC CASSPTFVPYNEQFF
- TRBJ1-6 few TRBV10-3 TGTGCCATCAGTGAGCTGAATTCACCCCTCCACTTT CAISELNSPLHF
TRBD2 TRBJ2-1 few TRBV2 TGTGCCAGCAGTGAAGTGGGGGGGGACTACAATGAGCAGTTCTTC CASSEVGGDYNEQFF
- TRBJ2-7 - TRBV12-3/TRBV12-4 TGTGCCAGCACTTCCGCCGGAGCCTACGAGCAGTACTTC CASTSAGAYEQYF
- TRBJ2-5 many TRBV7-9 TGTGCCAGCAGCTTACTAGGGGCCCAAGAGACCCAGTACTTC CASSLLGAQETQYF
- TRBJ2-5 many TRBV20-1 TGCAGTGCTAGGTCAGGAGGGGGCTGGGAGACCCAGTACTTC CSARSGGGWETQYF
TRBD1 TRBJ2-5 few TRBV7-2 TGTGCCAGCAGCTCCGGACAGGGGGCTCAAGAGACCCAGTACTTC CASSSGQGAQETQYF
- TRBJ2-7 few TRBV5-5 TGTGCCAGCAGCTTGGTGGGGCCGTCCCGAAAGTACTTC CASSLVGPSRKYF
- TRBJ1-2 - TRBV18 TGTGCCAGCTCACTGCCGGACAGCTTCTATGGCTACACCTTC CASSLPDSFYGYTF
TRBD1 TRBJ1-1 - TRBV4-2 TGTGCCAGCAGCCAATCCGAAGGGGACAGCTCGAACACTGAAGCTTTCTTT CASSQSEGDSSNTEAFF
TRBD2 TRBJ2-4 few TRBV5-1 TGCGCCAGCTTGGGGAGGGCATGGAACATTCAGTACTTC CASLGRAWNIQYF
TRBD1 TRBJ2-1 - TRBV7-9 TGTGCCAGCAGCTTAGGACAGGGGAGCGCCTACAATGAGCAGTTCTTC CASSLGQGSAYNEQFF
TRBD2 TRBJ2-1 few TRBV6-2/TRBV6-3 TGTGCCAGCACCGGGACTAGCCCCAATGAGCAGTTCTTC CASTGTSPNEQFF
TRBD1 TRBJ1-4 - TRBV7-9 TGTGCCAGCAGCCCATCAGACAGGGAGGCTAATGAAAAACTGTTTTTT CASSPSDREANEKLFF
- TRBJ2-1 few TRBV7-2 TGTGCCAGCAGCTTAGGAGCGAGTACCTACAATGAGCAGTTCTTC CASSLGASTYNEQFF
- TRBJ1-2 - TRBV3-1 TGTGCCAGCAGTCGATCCCCCAAAACAGGGTCGGCTAACTATGGCTACACCTTC CASSRSPKTGSANYGYTF
- TRBJ2-3 few TRBV6-2/TRBV6-3 TGTGCCAGCAGTTATTGGGGACTCATACCATCAGATACGCAGTATTTT CASSYWGLIPSDTQYF
- TRBJ1-2 many TRBV29-1 TGCAGCGTTGACCTGGGCTATGGCTACACCTTC CSVDLGYGYTF